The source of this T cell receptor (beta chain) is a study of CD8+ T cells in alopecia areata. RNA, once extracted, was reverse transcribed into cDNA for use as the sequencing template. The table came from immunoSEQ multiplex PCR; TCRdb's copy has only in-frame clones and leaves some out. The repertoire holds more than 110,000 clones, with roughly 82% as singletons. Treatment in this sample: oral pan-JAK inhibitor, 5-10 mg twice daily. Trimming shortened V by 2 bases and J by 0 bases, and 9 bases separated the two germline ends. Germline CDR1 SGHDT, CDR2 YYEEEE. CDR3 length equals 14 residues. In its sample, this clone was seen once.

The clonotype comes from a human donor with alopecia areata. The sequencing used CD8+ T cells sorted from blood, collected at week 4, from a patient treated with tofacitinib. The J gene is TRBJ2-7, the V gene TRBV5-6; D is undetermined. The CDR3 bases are TGTGCCAGCAGCTTCAATCTAGACTCCTACGAGCAGTACTTC. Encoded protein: CASSFNLDSYEQYF.